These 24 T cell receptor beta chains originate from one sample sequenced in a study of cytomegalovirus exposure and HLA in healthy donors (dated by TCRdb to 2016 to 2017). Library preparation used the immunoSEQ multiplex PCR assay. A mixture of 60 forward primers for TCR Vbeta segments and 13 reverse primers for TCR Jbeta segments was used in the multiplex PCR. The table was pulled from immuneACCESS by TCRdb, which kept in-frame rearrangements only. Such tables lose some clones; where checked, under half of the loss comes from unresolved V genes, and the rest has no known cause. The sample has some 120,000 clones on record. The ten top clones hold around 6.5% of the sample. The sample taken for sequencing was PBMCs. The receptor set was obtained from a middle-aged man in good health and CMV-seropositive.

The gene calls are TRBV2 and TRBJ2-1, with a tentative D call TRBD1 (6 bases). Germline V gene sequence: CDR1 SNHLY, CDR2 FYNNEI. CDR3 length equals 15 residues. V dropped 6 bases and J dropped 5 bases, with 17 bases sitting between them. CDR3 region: CASRQQGTANNEQFF. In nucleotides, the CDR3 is TGTGCCAGCAGGCAACAGGGAACCGCCAACAATGAGCAGTTCTTC.

CDR3 region: CAWKTGGSYEQYF. The DNA of the CDR3 is TGTGCCTGGAAGACAGGTGGATCCTACGAGCAGTACTTC. V and J are TRBV30 and TRBJ2-7; a possible D gene is TRBD1 (6 bases). Deletions cut 4 bases from V and 1 base from J, with 11 bases between. This CDR3 has 13 amino acids. Germline loops: CDR1 GTSNPN, CDR2 SVGIG (reference sequence).

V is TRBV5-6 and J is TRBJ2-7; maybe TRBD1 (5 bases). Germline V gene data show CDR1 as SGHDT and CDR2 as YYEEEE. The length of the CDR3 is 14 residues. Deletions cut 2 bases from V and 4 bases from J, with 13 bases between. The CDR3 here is CASSFVDRTYEQYF. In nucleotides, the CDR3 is TGTGCCAGCAGCTTTGTCGACAGAACTTACGAGCAGTACTTC.

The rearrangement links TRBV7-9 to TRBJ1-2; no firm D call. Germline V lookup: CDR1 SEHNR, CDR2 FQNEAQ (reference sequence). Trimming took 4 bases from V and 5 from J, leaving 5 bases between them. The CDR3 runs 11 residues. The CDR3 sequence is CASSSSYGYTF. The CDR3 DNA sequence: TGTGCCAGCAGCTCCAGTTATGGCTACACCTTC.

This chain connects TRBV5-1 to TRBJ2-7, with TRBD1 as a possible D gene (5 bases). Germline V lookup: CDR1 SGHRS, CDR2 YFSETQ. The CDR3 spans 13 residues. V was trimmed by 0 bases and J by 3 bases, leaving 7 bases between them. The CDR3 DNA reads TGCGCCAGCAGCTTGGGACAGATCTACGAGCAGTACTTC. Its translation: CASSLGQIYEQYF.

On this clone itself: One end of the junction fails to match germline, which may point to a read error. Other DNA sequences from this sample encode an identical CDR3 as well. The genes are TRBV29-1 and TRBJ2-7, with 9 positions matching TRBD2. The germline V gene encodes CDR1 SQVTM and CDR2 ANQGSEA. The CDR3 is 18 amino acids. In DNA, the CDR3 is TGTAGCGTTGCGGGGGCGGGTAGCGGGAGCCTTTTTTCCTACGAGCAGTACTTC. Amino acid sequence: CSVAGAGSGSLFSYEQYF.

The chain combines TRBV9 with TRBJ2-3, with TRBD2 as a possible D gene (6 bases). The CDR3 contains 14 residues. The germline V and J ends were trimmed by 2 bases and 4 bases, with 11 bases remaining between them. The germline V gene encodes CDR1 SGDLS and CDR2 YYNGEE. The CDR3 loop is CASSVRGVSDTQYF. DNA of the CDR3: TGTGCCAGCAGCGTGCGGGGAGTGTCAGATACGCAGTATTTT.

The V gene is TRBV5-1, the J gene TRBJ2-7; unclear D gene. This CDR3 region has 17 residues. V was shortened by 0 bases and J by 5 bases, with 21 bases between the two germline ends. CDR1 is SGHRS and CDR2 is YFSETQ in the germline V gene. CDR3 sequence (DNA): TGCGCCAGCAGCTTGGCCGCCGGTGGGCCCCGCGTCGACGAGCAGTACTTC. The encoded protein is CASSLAAGGPRVDEQYF.

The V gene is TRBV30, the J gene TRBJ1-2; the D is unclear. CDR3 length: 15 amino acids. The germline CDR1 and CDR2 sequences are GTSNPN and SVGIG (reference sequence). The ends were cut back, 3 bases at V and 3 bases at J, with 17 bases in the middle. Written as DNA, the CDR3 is TGTGCCTGGAGCCCGTTTACGGGGTCCGACTATGGCTACACCTTC. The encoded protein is CAWSPFTGSDYGYTF. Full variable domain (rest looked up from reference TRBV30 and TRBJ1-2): SQTIHQWPATLVQPVGSPLSLECTVEGTSNPNLYWYRQAAGRGLQLLFYSVGIGQISSEVPQNLSASRPQDRQFILSSKKLLLSDSGFYLCAWSPFTGSDYGYTFGSGTRLTVV.

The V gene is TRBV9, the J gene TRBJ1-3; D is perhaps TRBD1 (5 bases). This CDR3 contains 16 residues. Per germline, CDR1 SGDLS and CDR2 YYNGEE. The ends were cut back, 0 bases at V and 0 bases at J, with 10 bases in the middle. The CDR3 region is CASSVAGHSSGNTIYF. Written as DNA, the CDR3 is TGTGCCAGCAGCGTAGCTGGACACTCCTCTGGAAACACCATATATTTT.

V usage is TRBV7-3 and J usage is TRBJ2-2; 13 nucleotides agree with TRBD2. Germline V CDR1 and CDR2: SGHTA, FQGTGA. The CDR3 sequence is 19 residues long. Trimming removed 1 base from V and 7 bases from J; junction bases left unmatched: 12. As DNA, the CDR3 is TGTGCCAGCAGCTTAAATCCGGGACTAGCGGGGCTGATGGGCGGGGAGCTGTTTTTT. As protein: CASSLNPGLAGLMGGELFF. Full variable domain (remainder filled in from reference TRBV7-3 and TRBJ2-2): GAGVSQTPSNKVTEKGKYVELRCDPISGHTALYWYRQSLGQGPEFLIYFQGTGAADDSGLPNDRFFAVRPEGSVSTLKIQRTERGDSAVYLCASSLNPGLAGLMGGELFFGEGSRLTVL.

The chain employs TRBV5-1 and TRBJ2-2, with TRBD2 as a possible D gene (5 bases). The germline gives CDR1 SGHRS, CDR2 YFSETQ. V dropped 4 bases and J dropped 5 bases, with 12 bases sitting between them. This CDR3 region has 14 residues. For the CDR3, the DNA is TGCGCCAGCAGCCCCGACATAGCGACCGGGGAGCTGTTTTTT. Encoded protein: CASSPDIATGELFF.

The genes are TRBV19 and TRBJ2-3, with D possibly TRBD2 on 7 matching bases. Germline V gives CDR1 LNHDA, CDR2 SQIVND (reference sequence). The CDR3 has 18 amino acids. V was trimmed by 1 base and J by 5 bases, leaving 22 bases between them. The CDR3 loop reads CASSIVSPGGGRGDTQYF. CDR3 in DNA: TGTGCCAGTAGTATAGTCTCGCCGGGGGGCGGACGGGGAGATACGCAGTATTTT.

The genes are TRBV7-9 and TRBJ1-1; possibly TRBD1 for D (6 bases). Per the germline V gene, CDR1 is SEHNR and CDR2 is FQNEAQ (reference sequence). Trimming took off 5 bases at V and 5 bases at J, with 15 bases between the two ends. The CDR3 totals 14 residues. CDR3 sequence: CASSPPGAGTEAFF. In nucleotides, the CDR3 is TGTGCCAGCAGCCCGCCAGGGGCGGGTACTGAAGCTTTCTTT.

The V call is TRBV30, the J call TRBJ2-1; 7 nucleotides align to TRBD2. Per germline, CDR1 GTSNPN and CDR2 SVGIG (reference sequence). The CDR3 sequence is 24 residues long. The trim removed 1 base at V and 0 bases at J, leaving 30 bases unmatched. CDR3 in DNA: TGTGCCTGGAGTGCCCCGCGACTAGCTAACGGGGGTCCGTCGGGGTTTAGCTCCTACAATGAGCAGTTCTTC. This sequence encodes CAWSAPRLANGGPSGFSSYNEQFF.

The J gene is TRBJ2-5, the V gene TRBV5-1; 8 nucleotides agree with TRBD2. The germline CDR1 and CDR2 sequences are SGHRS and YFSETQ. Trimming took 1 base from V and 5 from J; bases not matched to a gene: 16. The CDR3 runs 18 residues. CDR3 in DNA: TGCGCCAGCAGCTTGTTAGGTCCCACGGGAGGGCCCGGGGAGACCCAGTACTTC. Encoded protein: CASSLLGPTGGPGETQYF.

The DNA for the CDR3 is TGTGCCAGCAGTCCCTTGGCGGGAACTTTTGCGGGCACCGGGGAGCTGTTTTTT. Protein product: CASSPLAGTFAGTGELFF. The genes are TRBV27 and TRBJ2-2; D perhaps matches TRBD2 (6 bases). This CDR3 is 18 amino acids long. Germline CDR1 is MNHEY and CDR2 is SMNVEV (reference sequence). V was pared by 5 bases and J by 4 bases, with 23 bases between.

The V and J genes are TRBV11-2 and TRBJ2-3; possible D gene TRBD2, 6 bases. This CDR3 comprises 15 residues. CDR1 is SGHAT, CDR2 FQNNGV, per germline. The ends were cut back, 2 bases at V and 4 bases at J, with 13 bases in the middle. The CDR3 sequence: CASSLFTGVADTQYF. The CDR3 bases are TGTGCCAGCAGCTTATTTACGGGAGTCGCAGATACGCAGTATTTT. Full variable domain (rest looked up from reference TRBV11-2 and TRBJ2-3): EAGVAQSPRYKIIEKRQSVAFWCNPISGHATLYWYQQILGQGPKLLIQFQNNGVVDDSQLPKDRFSAERLKGVDSTLKIQPAKLEDSAVYLCASSLFTGVADTQYFGPGTRLTVL.

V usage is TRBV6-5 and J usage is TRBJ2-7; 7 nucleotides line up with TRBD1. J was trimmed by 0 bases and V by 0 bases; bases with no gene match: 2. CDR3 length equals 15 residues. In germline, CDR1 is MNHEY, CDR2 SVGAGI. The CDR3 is CASSYSTGSSYEQYF. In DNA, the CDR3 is TGTGCCAGCAGTTACTCGACAGGGTCCTCCTACGAGCAGTACTTC.

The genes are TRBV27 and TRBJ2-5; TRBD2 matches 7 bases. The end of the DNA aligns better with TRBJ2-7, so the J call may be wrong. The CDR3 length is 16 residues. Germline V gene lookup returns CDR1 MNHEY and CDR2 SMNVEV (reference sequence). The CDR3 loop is CASSSLGGSGLYEQYF. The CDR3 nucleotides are TGTGCCAGCAGTTCCCTTGGCGGGAGTGGGCTCTACGAGCAGTACTTC.

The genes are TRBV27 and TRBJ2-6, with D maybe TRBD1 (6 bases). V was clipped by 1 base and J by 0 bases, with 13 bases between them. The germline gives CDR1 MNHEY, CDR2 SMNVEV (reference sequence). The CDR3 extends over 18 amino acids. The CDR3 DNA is TGTGCCAGCAGTTTATGGGGGACAAGCAACTCTGGGGCCAACGTCCTGACTTTC. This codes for CASSLWGTSNSGANVLTF.

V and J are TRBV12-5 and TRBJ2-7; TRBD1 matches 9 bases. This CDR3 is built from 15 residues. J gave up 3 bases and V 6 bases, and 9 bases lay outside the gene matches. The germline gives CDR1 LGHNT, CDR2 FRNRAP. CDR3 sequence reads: CASGIQGASRYEQYF. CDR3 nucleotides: TGTGCTAGTGGAATACAGGGGGCGTCGCGCTACGAGCAGTACTTC.

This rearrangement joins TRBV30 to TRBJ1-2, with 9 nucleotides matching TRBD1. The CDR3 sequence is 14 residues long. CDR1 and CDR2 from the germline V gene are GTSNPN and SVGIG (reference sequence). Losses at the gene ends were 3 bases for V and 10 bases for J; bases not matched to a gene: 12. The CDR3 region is CAWRPPGQGIYYTF. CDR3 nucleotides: TGTGCCTGGAGGCCCCCGGGACAGGGAATATACTACACCTTC.

CDR3 in amino acids: CASSLDLDEQFF. Written as DNA, the CDR3 is TGCGCCAGCAGCTTGGATCTTGATGAGCAGTTCTTC. The V gene is TRBV5-1, the J gene TRBJ2-1; D gene uncertain. This CDR3 has 12 amino acids. V was cut by 0 bases and J by 8 bases, with 6 bases left in between. Germline V lookup: CDR1 SGHRS, CDR2 YFSETQ. The whole variable domain, filled in from reference TRBV5-1 and TRBJ2-1, reads KAGVTQTPRYLIKTRGQQVTLSCSPISGHRSVSWYQQTPGQGLQFLFEYFSETQRNKGNFPGRFSGRQFSNSRSEMNVSTLELGDSALYLCASSLDLDEQFFGPGTRLTVL.